One and the same sample provided the 21 T cell receptor beta chains below, sequenced in a study of blood T cell repertoires in COVID-19. Here immunoSEQ multiplex PCR was the method, and the copy in TCRdb shows in-frame clones only, minus some. The repertoire consists of about 190,000 clones, with around four fifths occurring once and the leading ten covering about 4.9%. The sequenced sample consisted of peripheral blood. These receptors all come from a woman in her twenties or thirties with acute or convalescent COVID-19.

The chain uses TRBV27 and TRBJ2-1; TRBD1 matches at 8 bases. CDR1 MNHEY and CDR2 SMNVEV come from the germline V gene (reference sequence). Trimming cost V 5 bases and J 5 bases; bases outside gene matches: 5. The CDR3 is made up of 14 amino acids. The CDR3 DNA follows: TGTGCCAGCAGTCCAGGGGGCAACAACAATGAGCAGTTCTTC. Its translation: CASSPGGNNNEQFF.

The sample holds a few counts of this clone. V gene TRBV2 combines with J gene TRBJ2-1; 7 bases agree with TRBD2. The junction had 9 bases not matched to a gene; V was cut back by 1 base and J by 12 bases. This CDR3 is built from 14 residues. From germline, CDR1 is SNHLY and CDR2 FYNNEI. The CDR3 loop reads CASSEVTSDRRQFF. The CDR3 DNA reads TGTGCCAGCAGTGAAGTAACTAGCGATAGGAGGCAGTTCTTC.

The chain has TRBV24-1 and TRBJ1-2; D is unresolved. This CDR3 has 14 residues. Germline CDR1 reads KGHDR; CDR2 reads SFDVKD. V shed 3 bases and J shed 5 bases, with 12 bases lying between them. CDR3 sequence reads: CATSDLNTGYGYTF. The CDR3 DNA is TGTGCCACCAGTGATCTAAATACGGGTTATGGCTACACCTTC.

This clone was counted once. This chain links TRBV19 with TRBJ1-6; D is uncertain. This CDR3 has 15 amino acids. V was trimmed by 3 bases and J by 10 bases, leaving 16 bases between them. Germline-derived CDR1 and CDR2 are LNHDA and SQIVND (reference sequence). CDR3 loop: CASSIGNRVSSPLHF. For the CDR3, the DNA is TGTGCCAGTAGTATTGGCAACAGAGTTTCCTCACCCCTCCACTTT.

Here the CDR3 reads CASSYTGDSPLHF. As DNA, the CDR3 is TGCGCCAGCAGCTACACAGGGGATTCACCCCTCCACTTT. The genes are TRBV5-1 and TRBJ1-6, with TRBD1 identical over 7 bases. V gave up 3 bases and J gave up 8 bases; unmatched junction bases: 2. The CDR3 covers 13 residues. The germline V gene has CDR1 SGHRS and CDR2 YFSETQ.

The chain uses TRBV7-2 and TRBJ2-3; TRBD2 agrees at 11 bases. The CDR3 has 18 residues. V lost 5 bases and J lost 1; bases outside the gene matches: 11. The V gene's germline CDR1 is SGHTA and CDR2 FQGNSA. The CDR3 DNA is TGTGCCAGCAGCCGTACCGGGGTAGCGGGAGGGGGCACAGATACGCAGTATTTT. Its translation is CASSRTGVAGGGTDTQYF.

This chain links TRBV30 with TRBJ1-1; D is undetermined. The CDR3 runs to 12 residues. The V and J ends lost 4 bases and 0 bases respectively, with 6 bases between them. CDR1 and CDR2 from the germline V gene are GTSNPN and SVGIG (reference sequence). CDR3 in amino acids: CAWTEVNTEAFF. CDR3 in DNA: TGTGCCTGGACAGAGGTGAACACTGAAGCTTTCTTT. The full variable domain, completed using reference TRBV30 and TRBJ1-1, is SQTIHQWPATLVQPVGSPLSLECTVEGTSNPNLYWYRQAAGRGLQLLFYSVGIGQISSEVPQNLSASRPQDRQFILSSKKLLLSDSGFYLCAWTEVNTEAFFGQGTRLTVV.

This sequence joins TRBV5-4 and TRBJ1-4, with a tentative D call TRBD1 (6 bases). There are 16 residues in the CDR3. The germline V gene has CDR1 SGHNT and CDR2 YYREEE (reference sequence). V lost 4 bases and J 8 bases, leaving 21 bases between the germline ends. The CDR3 DNA sequence: TGTGCCAGCAGCCGAGATCGCCAGGGGATATACGAAAAACTGTTTTTT. Encoded protein: CASSRDRQGIYEKLFF.

V is TRBV28 and J is TRBJ2-1; D not resolved. Looked up from germline, CDR1 is MDHEN and CDR2 is SYDVKM. Trimming removed 6 bases at V and 3 bases at J, with 9 bases between. CDR3 length equals 13 residues. In DNA, the CDR3 is TGTGCCAGCAGCCTTAGCAGCTACAATGAGCAGTTCTTC. The encoded protein is CASSLSSYNEQFF.

The rearrangement joins TRBV19 to TRBJ1-5, with TRBD1 identical over 8 bases. This CDR3 region has 16 residues. V lost 1 base to trimming and J lost 6 bases; unmatched junction nucleotides: 8. Per germline, CDR1 LNHDA and CDR2 SQIVND (reference sequence). The CDR3 sequence: CASSIGSVGTGQPQHF. CDR3 nucleotide sequence: TGTGCCAGTAGTATAGGATCCGTGGGGACAGGTCAGCCCCAGCATTTT.

The table lists this clone with a few counts. Other DNA sequences in the sample encode the same CDR3. The V gene is TRBV7-9, the J gene TRBJ1-2; D is ambiguous. Germline-derived CDR1 and CDR2 are SEHNR and FQNEAQ (reference sequence). Trimming removed 0 bases from V and 6 bases from J, with 8 bases in between. The CDR3 length is 13 residues. CDR3 region: CASSLASGNGYTF. For the CDR3, the DNA is TGTGCCAGCAGCTTAGCGTCGGGGAATGGCTACACCTTC.

V usage is TRBV6-9 and J usage is TRBJ1-1; D ambiguous. V was shortened by 3 bases and J by 4 bases, with 12 bases between the two germline ends. Germline CDR1 is MNHGY and CDR2 is SVAAGI. This CDR3 spans 14 amino acids. CDR3 in amino acids: CASSYSLVSTEAFF. CDR3 sequence (DNA): TGTGCCAGCAGTTACAGTCTTGTATCCACTGAAGCTTTCTTT.

The CDR3, as DNA: TGCAGCGTGTCAGGGGGACTTGGGGATCAGCCCCAGCATTTT. It yields the protein CSVSGGLGDQPQHF. This chain connects TRBV29-1 to TRBJ1-5; TRBD1 matches 7 bases. The CDR3 totals 14 residues. V lost 6 bases, J lost 5 bases, and 10 bases stayed unmatched. Germline V gives CDR1 SQVTM, CDR2 ANQGSEA.

The chain links TRBV6-1 to TRBJ2-1; TRBD2 might be the D (6 bases). The ends were cut back, 6 bases at V and 0 bases at J, with 9 bases in the middle. The CDR3 covers 14 residues. Looked up from germline, CDR1 is MNHNS and CDR2 is SASEGT. CDR3 DNA: TGTGCCAGCAGGGCCGGGAGCTCCTACAATGAGCAGTTCTTC. Its translation: CASRAGSSYNEQFF.

This rearrangement joins TRBV3-1 (or the pseudogene TRBV3-2) to TRBJ2-7, with D possibly TRBD2 on 6 matching bases. The V gene lost 0 bases and the J gene lost 0 bases, with 18 bases spanning the gap. This CDR3 comprises 18 residues. Germline CDR1 reads LGHDT; CDR2 reads YNNKEL (reference sequence). This chain's CDR3 is CASSQDLVGAGSSYEQYF. CDR3 in DNA: TGTGCCAGCAGCCAAGATCTCGTTGGGGCGGGGAGCTCCTACGAGCAGTACTTC.

The rearrangement uses TRBV5-1 and TRBJ2-5; possible D gene TRBD1, 6 bases. The germline V and J ends were trimmed by 4 bases and 4 bases, with 14 bases remaining between them. Germline V gene sequence: CDR1 SGHRS, CDR2 YFSETQ. The CDR3 extends over 14 amino acids. The DNA for the CDR3 is TGCGCCAGCAGCGGTTCAGGGGATAGAGAGACCCAGTACTTC. Its protein is CASSGSGDRETQYF.

The V call is TRBV3-1 (or the pseudogene TRBV3-2), the J call TRBJ2-7; D may be TRBD1 (5 bases). Trimming left V 3 bases short and J 0 bases short, with 21 bases between. The CDR3 runs to 18 residues. The germline CDR1 and CDR2 sequences are LGHDT and YNNKEL (reference sequence). The DNA for the CDR3 is TGTGCCAGCAGCCAGCTCCACCTGTCAGGGTGGAGCTCCTACGAGCAGTACTTC. Residues: CASSQLHLSGWSSYEQYF.

This clone was detected only a few times. In DNA, the CDR3 is TGTGCCAGCACCAGGGGGACTGACACTAATGAGCAGTTCTTC. It specifies CASTRGTDTNEQFF. The V and J genes are TRBV27 and TRBJ2-1; weak D call: TRBD1 (7 bases). The germline gives CDR1 MNHEY, CDR2 SMNVEV (reference sequence). The length of the CDR3 is 14 residues. V lost 7 bases, J lost 7 bases, and 17 bases lay in between.

The V call is TRBV5-6, the J call TRBJ1-4; D might be TRBD1 (5 bases). The CDR3 extends over 19 amino acids. Germline V gives CDR1 SGHDT, CDR2 YYEEEE. Trimming took off 2 bases at V and 8 bases at J, with 28 bases between the two ends. This chain's CDR3 is CASSLIQGEAGLEQEKLFF. The CDR3 coding sequence is TGTGCCAGCAGCTTAATTCAAGGGGAGGCCGGGTTGGAGCAGGAAAAACTGTTTTTT.

The chain combines TRBV11-1 with TRBJ2-2, with D perhaps matching TRBD1 (6 bases). The ends were cut back, 1 base at V and 9 bases at J, with 12 bases in the middle. The CDR3 runs to 14 residues. CDR1 and CDR2 (germline): SGHAT, FQDESV (reference sequence). The CDR3 spells CASSLGGTSRELFF. CDR3 nucleotides: TGTGCCAGCAGCTTAGGGGGGACATCCCGGGAGCTGTTTTTT.

The chain carries TRBV18 and TRBJ1-6; D possibly corresponds to TRBD1 (6 bases). Germline assignment: CDR1 KGHSH and CDR2 LQKENI. V lost 5 bases and J lost 10, with 15 bases in between. The CDR3 contains 14 residues. CDR3 amino acids: CASSSRGGDSPLHF. CDR3 nucleotides: TGTGCCAGCTCATCTCGAGGGGGGGACTCACCCCTCCACTTT.